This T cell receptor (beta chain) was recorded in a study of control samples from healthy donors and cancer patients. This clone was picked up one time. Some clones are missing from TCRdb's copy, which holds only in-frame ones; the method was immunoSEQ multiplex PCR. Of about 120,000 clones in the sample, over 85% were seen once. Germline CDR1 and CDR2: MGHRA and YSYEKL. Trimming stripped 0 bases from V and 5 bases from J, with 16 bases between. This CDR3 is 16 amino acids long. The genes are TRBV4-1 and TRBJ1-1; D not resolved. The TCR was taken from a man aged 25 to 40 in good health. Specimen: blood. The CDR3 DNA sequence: TGCGCCAGCAGCCAAGATGATGGTGAGGGCGGGACTGAAGCTTTCTTT. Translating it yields CASSQDDGEGGTEAFF.